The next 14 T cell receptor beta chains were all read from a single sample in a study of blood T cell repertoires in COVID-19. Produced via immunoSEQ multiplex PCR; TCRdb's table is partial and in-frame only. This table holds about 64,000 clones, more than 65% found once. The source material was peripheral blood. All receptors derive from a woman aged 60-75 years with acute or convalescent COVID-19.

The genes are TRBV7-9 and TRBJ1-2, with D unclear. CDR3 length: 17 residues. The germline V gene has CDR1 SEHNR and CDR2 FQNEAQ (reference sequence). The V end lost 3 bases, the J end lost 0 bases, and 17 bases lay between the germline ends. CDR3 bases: TGTGCCAGCAGCTTTGGTACGGCCCGGGAGCCTAACTATGGCTACACCTTC. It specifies CASSFGTAREPNYGYTF.

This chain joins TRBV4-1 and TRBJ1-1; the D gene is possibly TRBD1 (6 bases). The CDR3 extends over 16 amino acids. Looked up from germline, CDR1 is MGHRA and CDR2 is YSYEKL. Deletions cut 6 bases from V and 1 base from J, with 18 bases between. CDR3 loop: CASSSPQTGGNTEAFF. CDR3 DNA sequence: TGCGCCAGCAGTTCCCCCCAGACAGGTGGGAACACTGAAGCTTTCTTT.

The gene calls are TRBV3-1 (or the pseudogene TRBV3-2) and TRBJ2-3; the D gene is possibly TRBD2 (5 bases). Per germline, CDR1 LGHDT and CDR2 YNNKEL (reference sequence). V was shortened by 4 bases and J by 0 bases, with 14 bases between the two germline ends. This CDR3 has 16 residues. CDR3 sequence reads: CASSPRGGASTDTQYF. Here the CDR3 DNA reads TGTGCCAGCAGCCCCCGGGGTGGTGCGAGCACAGATACGCAGTATTTT.

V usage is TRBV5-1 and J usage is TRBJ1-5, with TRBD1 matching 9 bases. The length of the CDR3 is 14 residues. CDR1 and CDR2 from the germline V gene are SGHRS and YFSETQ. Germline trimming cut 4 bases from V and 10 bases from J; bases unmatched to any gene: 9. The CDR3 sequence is CASSPVGQGHPQHF. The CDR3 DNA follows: TGCGCCAGCAGCCCGGTGGGACAGGGCCATCCCCAGCATTTT.

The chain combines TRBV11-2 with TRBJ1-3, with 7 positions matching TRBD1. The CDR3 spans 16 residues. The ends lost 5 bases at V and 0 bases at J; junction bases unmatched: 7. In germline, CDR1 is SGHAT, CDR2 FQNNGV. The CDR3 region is CASSLHTGDSGNTIYF. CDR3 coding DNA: TGTGCCAGCAGCCTTCACACAGGGGACTCTGGAAACACCATATATTTT.

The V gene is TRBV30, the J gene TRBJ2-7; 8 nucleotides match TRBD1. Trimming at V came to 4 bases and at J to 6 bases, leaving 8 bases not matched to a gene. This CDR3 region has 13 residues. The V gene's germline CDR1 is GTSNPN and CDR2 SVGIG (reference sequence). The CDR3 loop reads CAWTGRGLSEQYF. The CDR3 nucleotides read TGTGCCTGGACGGGCAGGGGGCTGAGCGAGCAGTACTTC.

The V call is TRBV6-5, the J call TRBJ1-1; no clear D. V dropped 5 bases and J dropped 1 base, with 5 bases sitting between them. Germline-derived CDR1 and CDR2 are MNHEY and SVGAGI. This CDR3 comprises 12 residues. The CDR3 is CASSHTNTEAFF. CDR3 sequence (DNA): TGTGCCAGCAGTCACACGAACACTGAAGCTTTCTTT.

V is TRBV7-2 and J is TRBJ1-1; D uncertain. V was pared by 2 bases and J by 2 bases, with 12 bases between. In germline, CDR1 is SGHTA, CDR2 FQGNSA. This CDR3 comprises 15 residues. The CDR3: CASSLKRGGNTEAFF. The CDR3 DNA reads TGTGCCAGCAGCTTAAAGCGGGGTGGAAACACTGAAGCTTTCTTT.

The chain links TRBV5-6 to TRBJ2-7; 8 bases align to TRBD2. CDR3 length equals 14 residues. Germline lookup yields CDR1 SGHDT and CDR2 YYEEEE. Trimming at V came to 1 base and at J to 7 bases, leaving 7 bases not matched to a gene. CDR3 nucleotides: TGTGCCAGCAGCTTGCTTGCGGGGGGTCGGGAGCAGTACTTC. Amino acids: CASSLLAGGREQYF.

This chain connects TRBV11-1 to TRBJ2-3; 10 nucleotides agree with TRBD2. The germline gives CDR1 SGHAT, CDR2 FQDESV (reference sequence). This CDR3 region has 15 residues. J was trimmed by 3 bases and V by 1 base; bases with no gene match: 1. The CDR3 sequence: CASSLGSGGTDTQYF. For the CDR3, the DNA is TGTGCCAGCAGCTTAGGTAGCGGGGGGACAGATACGCAGTATTTT. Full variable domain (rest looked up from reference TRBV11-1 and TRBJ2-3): EAEVAQSPRYKITEKSQAVAFWCDPISGHATLYWYRQILGQGPELLVQFQDESVVDDSQLPKDRFSAERLKGVDSTLKIQPAELGDSAMYLCASSLGSGGTDTQYFGPGTRLTVL.

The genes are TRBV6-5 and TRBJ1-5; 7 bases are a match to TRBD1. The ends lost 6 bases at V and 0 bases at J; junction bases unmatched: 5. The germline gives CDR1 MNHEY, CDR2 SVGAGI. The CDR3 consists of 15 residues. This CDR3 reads CASSTGAVSNQPQHF. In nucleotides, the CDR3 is TGTGCCAGCAGCACAGGGGCCGTTAGCAATCAGCCCCAGCATTTT.

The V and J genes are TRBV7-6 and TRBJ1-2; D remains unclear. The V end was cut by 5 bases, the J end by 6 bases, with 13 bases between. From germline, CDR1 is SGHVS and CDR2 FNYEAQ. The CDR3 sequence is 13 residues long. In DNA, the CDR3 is TGTGCCAGCAGCCTAGGTCCAGGTGATGGCTACACCTTC. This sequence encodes CASSLGPGDGYTF.

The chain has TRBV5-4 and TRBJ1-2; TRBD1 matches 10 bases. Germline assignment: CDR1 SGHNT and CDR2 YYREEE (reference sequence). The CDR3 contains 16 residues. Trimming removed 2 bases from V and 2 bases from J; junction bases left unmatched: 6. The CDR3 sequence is CASSFSGTGANYGYTF. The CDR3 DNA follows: TGTGCCAGCAGCTTTTCCGGGACAGGGGCCAACTATGGCTACACCTTC.

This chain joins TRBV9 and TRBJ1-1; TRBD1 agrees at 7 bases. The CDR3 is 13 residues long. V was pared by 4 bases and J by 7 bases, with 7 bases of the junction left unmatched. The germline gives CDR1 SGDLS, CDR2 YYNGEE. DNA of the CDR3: TGTGCCAGCAGCCCACAGGGGCAGGGTGAAGCTTTCTTT. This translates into CASSPQGQGEAFF.